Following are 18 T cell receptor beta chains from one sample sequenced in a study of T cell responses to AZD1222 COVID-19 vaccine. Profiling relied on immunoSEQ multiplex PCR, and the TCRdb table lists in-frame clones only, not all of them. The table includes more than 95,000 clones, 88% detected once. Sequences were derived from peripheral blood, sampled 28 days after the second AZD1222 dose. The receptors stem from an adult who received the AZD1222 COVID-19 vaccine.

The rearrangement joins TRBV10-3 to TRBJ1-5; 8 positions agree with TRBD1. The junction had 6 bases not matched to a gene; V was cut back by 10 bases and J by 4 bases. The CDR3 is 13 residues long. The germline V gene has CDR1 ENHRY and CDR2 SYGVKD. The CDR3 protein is CATTTGGNQPQHF. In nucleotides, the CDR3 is TGTGCCACCACTACAGGGGGGAATCAGCCCCAGCATTTT.

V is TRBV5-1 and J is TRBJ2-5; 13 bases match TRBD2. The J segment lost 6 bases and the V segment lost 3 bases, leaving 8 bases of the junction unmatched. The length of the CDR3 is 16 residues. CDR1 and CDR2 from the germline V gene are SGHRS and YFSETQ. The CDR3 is CASSSILAGGPQTQYF. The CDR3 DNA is TGCGCCAGCAGCTCGATACTAGCGGGGGGGCCTCAGACCCAGTACTTC.

The CDR3 DNA sequence: TGTGCCAGCAGCCTCGACCCCACCGGGGAGCTGTTTTTT. Amino acids: CASSLDPTGELFF. The V call is TRBV7-3, the J call TRBJ2-2; D not certain. Germline V CDR1 and CDR2: SGHTA, FQGTGA. V shed 5 bases and J shed 4 bases, with 8 bases lying between them. The CDR3 length is 13 residues.

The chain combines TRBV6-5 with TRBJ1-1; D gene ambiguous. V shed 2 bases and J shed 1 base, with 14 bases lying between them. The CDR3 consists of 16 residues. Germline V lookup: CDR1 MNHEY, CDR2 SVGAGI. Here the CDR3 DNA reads TGTGCCAGCAGTTACATAGGGTTGAGAGCGAACACTGAAGCTTTCTTT. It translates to CASSYIGLRANTEAFF.

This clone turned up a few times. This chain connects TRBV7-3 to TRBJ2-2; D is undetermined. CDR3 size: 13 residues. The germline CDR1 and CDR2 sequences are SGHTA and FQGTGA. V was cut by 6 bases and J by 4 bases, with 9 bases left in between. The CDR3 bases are TGTGCCAGCAGTGTCCAACCCACCGGGGAGCTGTTTTTT. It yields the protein CASSVQPTGELFF.

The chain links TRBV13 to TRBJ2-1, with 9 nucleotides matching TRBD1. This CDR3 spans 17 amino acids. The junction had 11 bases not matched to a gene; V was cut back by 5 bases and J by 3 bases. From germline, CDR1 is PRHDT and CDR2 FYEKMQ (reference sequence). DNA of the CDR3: TGTGCCAGCAGCCCTCGTACCGGGACAGGGTTCTACAATGAGCAGTTCTTC. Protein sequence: CASSPRTGTGFYNEQFF.

This CDR3 reads CASTPAGENTEAFF. CDR3 nucleotides: TGTGCCAGCACCCCAGCCGGGGAGAACACTGAAGCTTTCTTT. The gene calls are TRBV7-9 and TRBJ1-1; D not certain. This CDR3 contains 14 residues. Between the trimmed V and J ends, which lost 7 bases and 1 base, there was a span of 13 bases. In germline, CDR1 is SEHNR, CDR2 FQNEAQ (reference sequence).

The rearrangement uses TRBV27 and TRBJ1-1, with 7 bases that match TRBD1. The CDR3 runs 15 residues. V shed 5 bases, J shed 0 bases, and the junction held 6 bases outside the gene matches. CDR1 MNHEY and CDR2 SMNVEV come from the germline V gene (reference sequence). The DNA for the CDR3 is TGTGCCAGCAGTCCCGGGACAGCGCTGAACACTGAAGCTTTCTTT. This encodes CASSPGTALNTEAFF.

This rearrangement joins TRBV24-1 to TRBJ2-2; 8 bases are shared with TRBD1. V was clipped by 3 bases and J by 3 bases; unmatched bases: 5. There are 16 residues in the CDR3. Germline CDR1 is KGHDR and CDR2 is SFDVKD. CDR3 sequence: CATSDPYRGDTGELFF. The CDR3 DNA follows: TGTGCCACCAGTGATCCATACAGGGGGGACACCGGGGAGCTGTTTTTT.

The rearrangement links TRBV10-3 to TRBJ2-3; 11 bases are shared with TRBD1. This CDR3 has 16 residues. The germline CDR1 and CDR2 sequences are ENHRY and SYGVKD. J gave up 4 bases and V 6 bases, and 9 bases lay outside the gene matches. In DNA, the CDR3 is TGTGCCATCAGCCGCCGGGACAGGGGGTCGCCAGATACGCAGTATTTT. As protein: CAISRRDRGSPDTQYF.

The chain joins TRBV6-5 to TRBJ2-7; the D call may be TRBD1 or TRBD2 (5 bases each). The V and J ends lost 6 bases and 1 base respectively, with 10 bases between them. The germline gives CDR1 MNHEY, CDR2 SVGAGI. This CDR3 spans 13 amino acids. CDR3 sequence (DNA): TGTGCCAGCAGCCCCGGGGCTTCCTACGAGCAGTACTTC. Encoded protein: CASSPGASYEQYF.

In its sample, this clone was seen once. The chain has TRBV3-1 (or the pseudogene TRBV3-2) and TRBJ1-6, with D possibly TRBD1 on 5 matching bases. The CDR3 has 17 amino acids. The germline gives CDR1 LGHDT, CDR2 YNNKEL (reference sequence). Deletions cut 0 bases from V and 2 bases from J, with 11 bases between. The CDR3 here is CASSQDYRGTYNSPLHF. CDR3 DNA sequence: TGTGCCAGCAGCCAAGATTATCGGGGCACCTATAATTCACCCCTCCACTTT.

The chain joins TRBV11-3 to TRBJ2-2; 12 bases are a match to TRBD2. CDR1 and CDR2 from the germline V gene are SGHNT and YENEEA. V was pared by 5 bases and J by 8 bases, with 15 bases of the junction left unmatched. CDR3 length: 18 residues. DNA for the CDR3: TGTGCCAGCAGCCGGAAGAGACTAGCGGGAGCCCCCGCTGGGGAGCTGTTTTTT. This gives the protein CASSRKRLAGAPAGELFF.

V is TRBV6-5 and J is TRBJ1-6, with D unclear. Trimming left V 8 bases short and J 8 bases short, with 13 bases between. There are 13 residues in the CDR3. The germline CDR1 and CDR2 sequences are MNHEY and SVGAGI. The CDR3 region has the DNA TGTGCCAGCGGAACGGTTTGGGATTCACCCCTCCACTTT. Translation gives CASGTVWDSPLHF.

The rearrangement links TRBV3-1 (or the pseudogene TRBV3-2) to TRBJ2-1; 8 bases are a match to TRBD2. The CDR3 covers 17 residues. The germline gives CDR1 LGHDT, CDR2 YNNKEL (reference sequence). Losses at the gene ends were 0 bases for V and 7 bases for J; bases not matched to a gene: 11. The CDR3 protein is CASSQEWRAGEANEQFF. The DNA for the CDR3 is TGTGCCAGCAGCCAAGAATGGAGAGCGGGAGAAGCGAATGAGCAGTTCTTC.

CDR3 in DNA: TGTGCCAGTAGCTTCCTACAGGGATCCAATCAGCCCCAGCATTTT. It specifies CASSFLQGSNQPQHF. The J gene is TRBJ1-5, the V gene TRBV19; D possibly corresponds to TRBD1 (6 bases). Germline assignment: CDR1 LNHDA and CDR2 SQIVND (reference sequence). The CDR3 consists of 15 residues. V lost 6 bases and J lost 3, with 15 bases in between.

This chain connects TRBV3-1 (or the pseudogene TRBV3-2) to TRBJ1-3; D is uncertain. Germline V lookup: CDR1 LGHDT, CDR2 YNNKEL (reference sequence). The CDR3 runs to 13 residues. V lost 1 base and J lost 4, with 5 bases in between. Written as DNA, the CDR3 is TGTGCCAGCAGCCAAGGGCTCGGAAACACCATATATTTT. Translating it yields CASSQGLGNTIYF.

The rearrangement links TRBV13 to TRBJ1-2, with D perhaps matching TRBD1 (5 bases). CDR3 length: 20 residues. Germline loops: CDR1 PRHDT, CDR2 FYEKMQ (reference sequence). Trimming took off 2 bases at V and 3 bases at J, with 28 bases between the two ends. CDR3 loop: CASSLLADLSTKQADYGYTF. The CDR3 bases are TGTGCCAGCAGCTTACTGGCAGACCTATCCACAAAACAGGCTGACTATGGCTACACCTTC.